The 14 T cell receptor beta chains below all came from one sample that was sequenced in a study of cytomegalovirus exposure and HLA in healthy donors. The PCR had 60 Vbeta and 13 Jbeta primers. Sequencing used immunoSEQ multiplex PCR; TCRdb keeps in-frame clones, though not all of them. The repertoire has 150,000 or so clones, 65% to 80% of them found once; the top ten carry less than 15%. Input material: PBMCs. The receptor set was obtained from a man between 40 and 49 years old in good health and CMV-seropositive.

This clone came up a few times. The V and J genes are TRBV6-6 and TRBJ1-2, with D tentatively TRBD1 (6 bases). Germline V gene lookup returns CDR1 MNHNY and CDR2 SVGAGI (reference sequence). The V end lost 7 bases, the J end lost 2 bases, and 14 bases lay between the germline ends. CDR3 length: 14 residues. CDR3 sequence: CASTTPGQNYGYTF. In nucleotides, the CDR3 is TGTGCCAGCACCACCCCTGGACAGAACTATGGCTACACCTTC.

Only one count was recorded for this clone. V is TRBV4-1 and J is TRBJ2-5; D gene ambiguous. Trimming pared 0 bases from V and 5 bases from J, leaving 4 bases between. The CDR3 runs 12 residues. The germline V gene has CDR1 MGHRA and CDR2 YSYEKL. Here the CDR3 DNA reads TGCGCCAGCAGCCAAGATAGCGAGACCCAGTACTTC. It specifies CASSQDSETQYF.

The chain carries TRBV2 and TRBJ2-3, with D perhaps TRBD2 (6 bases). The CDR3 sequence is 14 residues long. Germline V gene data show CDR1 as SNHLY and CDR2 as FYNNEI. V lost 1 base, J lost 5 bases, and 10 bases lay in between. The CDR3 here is CASSEELAGDTQYF. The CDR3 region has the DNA TGTGCCAGCAGTGAAGAACTAGCAGGAGATACGCAGTATTTT.

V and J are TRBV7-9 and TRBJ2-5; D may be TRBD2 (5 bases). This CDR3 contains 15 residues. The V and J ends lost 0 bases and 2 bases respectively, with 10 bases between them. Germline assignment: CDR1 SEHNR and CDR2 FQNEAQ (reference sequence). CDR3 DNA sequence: TGTGCCAGCAGCTTAGCGGGAGCGAGGCAAGAGACCCAGTACTTC. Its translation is CASSLAGARQETQYF.

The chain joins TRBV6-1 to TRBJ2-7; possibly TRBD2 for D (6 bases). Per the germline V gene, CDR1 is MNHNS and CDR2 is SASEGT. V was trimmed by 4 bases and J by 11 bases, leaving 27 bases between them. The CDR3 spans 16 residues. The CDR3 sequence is CASSGRWWDSDPGEYF. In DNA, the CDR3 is TGTGCCAGCAGTGGGCGGTGGTGGGACTCAGATCCGGGGGAGTACTTC.

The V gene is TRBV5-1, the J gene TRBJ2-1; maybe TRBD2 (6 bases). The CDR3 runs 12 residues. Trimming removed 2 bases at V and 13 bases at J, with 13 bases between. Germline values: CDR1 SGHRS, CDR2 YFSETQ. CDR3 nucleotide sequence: TGCGCCAGCAGCTTAAGCGGGTCGTTTCAGTTCTTC. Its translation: CASSLSGSFQFF. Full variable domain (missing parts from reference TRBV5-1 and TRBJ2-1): KAGVTQTPRYLIKTRGQQVTLSCSPISGHRSVSWYQQTPGQGLQFLFEYFSETQRNKGNFPGRFSGRQFSNSRSEMNVSTLELGDSALYLCASSLSGSFQFFGPGTRLTVL.

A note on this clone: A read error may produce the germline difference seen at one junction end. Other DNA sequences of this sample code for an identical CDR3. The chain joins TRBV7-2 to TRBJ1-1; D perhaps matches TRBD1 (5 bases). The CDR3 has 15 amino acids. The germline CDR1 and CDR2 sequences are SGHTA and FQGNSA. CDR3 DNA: TGTGCCAGCAGCCCTCAGTGGGGCATGAACACTGAAGCTTTCTTC. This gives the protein CASSPQWGMNTEAFF. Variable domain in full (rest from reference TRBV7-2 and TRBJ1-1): GAGVSQSPSNKVTEKGKDVELRCDPISGHTALYWYRQSLGQGLEFLIYFQGNSAPDKSGLPSDRFSAERTGGSVSTLTIQRTQQEDSAVYLCASSPQWGMNTEAFFGQGTRLTVV.

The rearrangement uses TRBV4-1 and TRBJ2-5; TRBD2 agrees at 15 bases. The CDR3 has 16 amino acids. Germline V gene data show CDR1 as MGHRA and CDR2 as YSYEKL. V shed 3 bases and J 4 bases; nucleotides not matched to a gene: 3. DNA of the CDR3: TGCGCCAGCAGCCAGGGGACTAGCGGGAGGTTAGAGACCCAGTACTTC. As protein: CASSQGTSGRLETQYF.

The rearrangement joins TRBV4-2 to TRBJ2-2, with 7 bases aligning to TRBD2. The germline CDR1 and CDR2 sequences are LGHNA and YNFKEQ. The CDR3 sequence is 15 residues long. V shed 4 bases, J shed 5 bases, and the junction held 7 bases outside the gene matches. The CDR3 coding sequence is TGTGCCAGCAGCCCCATCGGGGGGTGGACCGGGGAGCTGTTTTTT. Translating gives CASSPIGGWTGELFF.

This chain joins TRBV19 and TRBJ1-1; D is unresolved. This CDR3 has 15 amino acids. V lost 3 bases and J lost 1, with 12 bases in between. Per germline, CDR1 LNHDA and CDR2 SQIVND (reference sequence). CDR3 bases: TGTGCCAGTAGTATGCGGGCGAGAACGAACACTGAAGCTTTCTTT. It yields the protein CASSMRARTNTEAFF. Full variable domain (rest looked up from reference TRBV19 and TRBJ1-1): DGGITQSPKYLFRKEGQNVTLSCEQNLNHDAMYWYRQDPGQGLRLIYYSQIVNDFQKGDIAEGYSVSREKKESFPLTVTSAQKNPTAFYLCASSMRARTNTEAFFGQGTRLTVV.

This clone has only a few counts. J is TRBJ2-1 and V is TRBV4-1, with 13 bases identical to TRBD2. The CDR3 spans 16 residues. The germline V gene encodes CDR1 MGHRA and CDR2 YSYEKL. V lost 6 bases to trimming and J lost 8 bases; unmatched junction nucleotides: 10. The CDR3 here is CASRRRTSGSFDEQFF. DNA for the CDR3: TGCGCCAGCAGGCGGAGGACTAGCGGGAGTTTCGATGAGCAGTTCTTC.

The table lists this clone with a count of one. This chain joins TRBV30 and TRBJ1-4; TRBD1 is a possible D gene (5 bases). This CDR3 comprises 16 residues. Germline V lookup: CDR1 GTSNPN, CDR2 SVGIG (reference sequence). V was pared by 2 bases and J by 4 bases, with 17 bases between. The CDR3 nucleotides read TGTGCCTGGAGTCCTGGGCAGGGCAGAGGTAATGAAAAACTGTTTTTT. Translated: CAWSPGQGRGNEKLFF.

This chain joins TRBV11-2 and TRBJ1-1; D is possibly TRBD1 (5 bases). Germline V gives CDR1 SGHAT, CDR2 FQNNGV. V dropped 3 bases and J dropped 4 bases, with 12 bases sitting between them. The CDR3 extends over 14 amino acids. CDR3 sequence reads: CASSFQGGPTEAFF. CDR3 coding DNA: TGTGCCAGCAGCTTCCAGGGCGGACCCACTGAAGCTTTCTTT.

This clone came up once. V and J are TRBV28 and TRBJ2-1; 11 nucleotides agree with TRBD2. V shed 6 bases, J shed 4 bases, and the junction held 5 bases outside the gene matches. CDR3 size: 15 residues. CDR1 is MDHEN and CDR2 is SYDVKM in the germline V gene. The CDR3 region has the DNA TGTGCCAGCAGCCCTGCTAGCGGGGGGTACAATGAGCAGTTCTTC. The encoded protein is CASSPASGGYNEQFF.